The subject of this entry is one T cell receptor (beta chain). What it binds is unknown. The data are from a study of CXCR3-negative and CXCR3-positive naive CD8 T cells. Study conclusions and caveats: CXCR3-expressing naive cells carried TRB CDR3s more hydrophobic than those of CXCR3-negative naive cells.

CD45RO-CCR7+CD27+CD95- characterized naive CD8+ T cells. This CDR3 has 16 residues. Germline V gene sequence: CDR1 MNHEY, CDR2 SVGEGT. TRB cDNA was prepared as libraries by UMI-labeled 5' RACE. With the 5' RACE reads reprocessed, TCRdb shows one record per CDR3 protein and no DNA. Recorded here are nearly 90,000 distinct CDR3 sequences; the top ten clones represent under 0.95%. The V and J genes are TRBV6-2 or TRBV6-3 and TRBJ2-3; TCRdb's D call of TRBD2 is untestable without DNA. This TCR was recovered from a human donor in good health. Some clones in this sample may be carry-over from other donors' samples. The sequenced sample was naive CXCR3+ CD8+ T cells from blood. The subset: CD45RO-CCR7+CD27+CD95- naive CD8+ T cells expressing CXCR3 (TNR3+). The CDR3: CASSPGTSGPTDTQYF.